A selection of T cell receptor beta chains follows, all from one sample in a study of cytomegalovirus exposure and HLA in healthy donors. TCRdb keeps only in-frame clones here, not all; method: immunoSEQ multiplex PCR. Among some 200,000 clones, around four fifths were seen once, and the ten largest hold around 2.8%. Input material: PBMCs. The receptors stem from a woman aged 45-65 years in good health and CMV-seropositive. CDR3s include the opening cysteine and the closing phenylalanine or tryptophan. The D gene is left open where the match is weak. Expanded clones get a size class; other rows say once, few or many, or leave the size out.

abundance,len,j_gene,v_gene,d_gene,CDR3aa,CDR3nt
NA,16,TRBJ1-5,TRBV19,TRBD1,CASSFRDRINNQPQHF,TGTGCCAGTAGTTTCAGGGACAGGATCAATAATCAGCCCCAGCATTTT
NA,16,TRBJ1-4,TRBV6-6,TRBD1,CASSYRSGTGDEKLFF,TGTGCCAGCAGCTACCGATCCGGGACAGGGGACGAAAAACTGTTTTTT
once,15,TRBJ1-5,TRBV2,TRBD1,CASKMTGMSSQPQHF,TGTGCCAGCAAGATGACAGGGATGAGCAGTCAGCCCCAGCATTTT
NA,10,TRBJ1-1,TRBV2,TRBD1,CATQGERAFF,TGTGCCACCCAGGGGGAGAGGGCTTTCTTT
NA,14,TRBJ2-2,TRBV6-5,NA,CASSYPGLTGELFF,TGTGCCAGCAGTTACCCTGGCCTTACCGGGGAGCTGTTTTTT
NA,15,TRBJ2-3,TRBV5-8,NA,CASSPPQGGTDTQYF,TGTGCCAGCAGCCCCCCCCAAGGGGGCACAGATACGCAGTATTTT
NA,15,TRBJ2-2,TRBV11-3,TRBD2,CASSQSGANTGELFF,TGTGCCAGCAGCCAAAGCGGGGCGAACACCGGGGAGCTGTTTTTT
NA,14,TRBJ2-3,TRBV2,TRBD1,CASKGTGSTDTQYF,TGTGCCAGCAAGGGGACAGGAAGCACAGATACGCAGTATTTT
NA,15,TRBJ2-7,TRBV6-1,TRBD1,CASSSRDRGTYEQYF,TGTGCCAGCAGTAGCCGGGACAGGGGGACCTACGAGCAGTACTTC
NA,15,TRBJ1-2,TRBV5-4,TRBD1,CASSLNRGLDYGYTF,TGTGCCAGCAGCTTGAACAGGGGGCTTGACTATGGCTACACCTTC
NA,15,TRBJ1-2,TRBV2,TRBD1,CASSIQGVSNYGYTF,TGTGCCAGCAGCATACAGGGGGTGTCTAACTATGGCTACACCTTC
NA,15,TRBJ2-5,TRBV11-2,NA,CASSRTWETGETQYF,TGTGCCAGCAGCCGGACATGGGAGACAGGAGAGACCCAGTACTTC
NA,16,TRBJ2-6,TRBV27,NA,CASSLSTGSGANVLTF,TGTGCCAGCAGTTTATCAACGGGGTCTGGGGCCAACGTCCTGACTTTC
NA,17,TRBJ2-4,TRBV4-2,TRBD2,CASSQDRGSGGGGVQYF,TGTGCCAGCAGCCAAGATCGTGGGAGCGGGGGGGGTGGCGTTCAGTACTTC
NA,14,TRBJ2-1,TRBV2,NA,CASSERDSYNEQFF,TGTGCCAGCAGTGAACGGGATTCCTACAATGAGCAGTTCTTC
NA,14,TRBJ1-2,TRBV6-5,NA,CASSYSNEPHGYTF,TGTGCCAGCAGTTACTCGAACGAGCCCCATGGCTACACCTTC
once,12,TRBJ2-3,TRBV9,NA,CASSLPGDTQYF,TGTGCCAGCAGCCTTCCGGGGGATACGCAGTATTTT
NA,13,TRBJ2-3,TRBV7-2,NA,CASSPGNTDTQYF,TGTGCCAGCAGCCCAGGCAATACTGATACGCAGTATTTT
NA,14,TRBJ1-1,TRBV7-2,NA,CASSLSRSATEAFF,TGTGCCAGCAGCTTATCGAGGTCGGCTACTGAAGCTTTCTTT
few,13,TRBJ1-2,TRBV21-1,NA,CASSDTGNDGYTF,TGTGCCAGCAGTGATACAGGGAACGATGGCTACACCTTC
NA,14,TRBJ1-3,TRBV6-6,NA,CASTAAAGGNTIYF,TGTGCCAGCACCGCAGCGGCGGGGGGAAACACCATATATTTT
NA,14,TRBJ1-3,TRBV5-5,NA,CASSLGRGMDTIYF,TGTGCCAGCAGCTTGGGAAGGGGTATGGACACCATATATTTT
NA,19,TRBJ2-1,TRBV6-1,NA,CASSEALGGAISSYNEQFF,TGTGCCAGCAGTGAAGCGCTTGGCGGGGCAATAAGCTCCTACAATGAGCAGTTCTTC
NA,12,TRBJ2-7,TRBV29-1,TRBD1,CSVGQGGGEQYF,TGCAGCGTTGGACAGGGGGGGGGCGAGCAGTACTTC
NA,18,TRBJ2-7,TRBV18,TRBD1,CASSPDRGPTLYSYEQYF,TGTGCCAGCTCACCTGACAGGGGGCCAACCTTATACTCCTACGAGCAGTACTTC
NA,15,TRBJ2-1,TRBV6-6,TRBD1,CASSYVQGEYNEQFF,TGTGCCAGCAGTTACGTGCAGGGGGAATACAATGAGCAGTTCTTC
NA,13,TRBJ2-7,TRBV5-5,NA,CASSLNREDEQYF,TGTGCCAGCAGCTTGAACAGGGAAGACGAGCAGTACTTC
NA,15,TRBJ2-1,TRBV6-6,TRBD2,CASSYSGGRYNEQFF,TGTGCCAGCAGTTATAGCGGGGGCCGCTACAATGAGCAGTTCTTC
NA,14,TRBJ1-2,TRBV19,TRBD1,CASSPGTVYYGYTF,TGTGCCAGTAGTCCCGGGACAGTTTACTATGGCTACACCTTC
once,13,TRBJ1-2,TRBV25-1,TRBD1,CASSPQGAYGYTF,TGTGCCAGCAGCCCTCAGGGGGCCTATGGCTACACCTTC
once,16,TRBJ2-5,TRBV11-2,TRBD2,CASSAGLAGGQETQYF,TGTGCCAGCAGCGCGGGACTAGCGGGGGGCCAAGAGACCCAGTACTTC
NA,16,TRBJ1-2,TRBV5-3,TRBD1,CARSSLTGEEDYGHTF,TGTGCCAGAAGCTCTTTAACAGGGGAGGAAGACTATGGCCACACCTTC
NA,16,TRBJ2-1,TRBV9,NA,CASSVGGNPLNNEQFF,TGTGCCAGCAGCGTAGGCGGGAATCCCCTTAACAATGAGCAGTTCTTC
NA,15,TRBJ1-1,TRBV11-2,TRBD1,CASSPPWTGNTEAFF,TGTGCCAGCAGCCCCCCCTGGACAGGGAACACTGAAGCTTTCTTT
NA,14,TRBJ2-7,TRBV7-8,TRBD2,CASSLGLASYEQYF,TGTGCCAGCAGCTTGGGACTAGCCTCCTACGAGCAGTACTTC
NA,15,TRBJ1-4,TRBV2,NA,CASSGEGGRREKLFF,TGTGCCAGCAGTGGGGAGGGGGGGAGGCGTGAAAAACTGTTTTTT
NA,16,TRBJ2-3,TRBV30,TRBD2,CAWTPHGGEITDTQYF,TGTGCCTGGACCCCTCATGGGGGGGAAATCACAGATACGCAGTATTTT
NA,15,TRBJ1-1,TRBV29-1,NA,CSVEGGQGLSTEAFF,TGCAGCGTTGAAGGGGGTCAGGGTTTGAGCACTGAAGCTTTCTTT
NA,12,TRBJ2-5,TRBV18,NA,CASSPEVETQYF,TGTGCCAGCTCACCCGAGGTAGAGACCCAGTACTTC
NA,15,TRBJ2-3,TRBV11-2,TRBD1,CASSLGTGVPDTQYF,TGTGCCAGCAGCTTAGGGACAGGGGTACCAGATACGCAGTATTTT
NA,12,TRBJ1-1,TRBV7-8,NA,CASSLDKFEAFF,TGTGCCAGCAGCTTGGACAAATTCGAAGCTTTCTTT